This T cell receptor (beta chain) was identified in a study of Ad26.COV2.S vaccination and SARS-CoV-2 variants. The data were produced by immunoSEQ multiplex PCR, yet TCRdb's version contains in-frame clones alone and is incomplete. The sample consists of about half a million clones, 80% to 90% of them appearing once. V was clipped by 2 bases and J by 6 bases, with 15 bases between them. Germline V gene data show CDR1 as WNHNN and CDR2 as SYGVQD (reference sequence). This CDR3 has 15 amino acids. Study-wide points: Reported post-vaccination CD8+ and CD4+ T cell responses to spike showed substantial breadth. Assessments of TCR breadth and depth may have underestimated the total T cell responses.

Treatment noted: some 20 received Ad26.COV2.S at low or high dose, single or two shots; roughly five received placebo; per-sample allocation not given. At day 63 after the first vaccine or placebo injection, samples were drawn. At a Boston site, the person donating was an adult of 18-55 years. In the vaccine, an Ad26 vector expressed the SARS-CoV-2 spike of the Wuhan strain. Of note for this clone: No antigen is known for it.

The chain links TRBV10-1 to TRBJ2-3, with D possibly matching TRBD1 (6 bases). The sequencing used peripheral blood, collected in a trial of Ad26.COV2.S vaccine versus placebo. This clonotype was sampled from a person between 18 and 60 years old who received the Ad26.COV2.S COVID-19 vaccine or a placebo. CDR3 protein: CASSEEKTGWDTQYF. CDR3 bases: TGCGCCAGCAGTGAGGAGAAAACAGGGTGGGATACGCAGTATTTT.